The rows below give T cell receptor beta chains drawn from one sample of a study of glioma-infiltrating T cells after dendritic cell vaccination. Assay: immunoSEQ multiplex PCR; the TCRdb copy retains only in-frame clones and omits some. The table has roughly 68,000 clones, approximately 85% seen once. The material sequenced was blood, taken before dendritic cell vaccination. The origin of the receptors is a human donor with glioblastoma. CDR3s include the opening cysteine and the closing phenylalanine or tryptophan.

v_gene	j_gene	CDR3aa
TRBV5-6	TRBJ2-7	CASSLVSSYEQYF
TRBV5-1	TRBJ2-5	CASSLDITGGTQETQYF
TRBV2	TRBJ1-6	CASSARTGNNSPLHF
TRBV25-1	TRBJ2-3	CASSWTGGRTDTQYF
TRBV10-3	TRBJ2-5	CAISVLTSGGETQYF
TRBV6-5	TRBJ2-3	CASSLTGTGTDTQYF
TRBV29-1	NA	CSVAGQGVYEQYF
TRBV5-1	TRBJ1-1	CASSGAGGRVTEAFF
TRBV6-1	TRBJ1-5	CASSEAKRGTSNQPQHF
TRBV7-2	TRBJ2-7	CASSLGAGVSYEQYF
TRBV5-4	TRBJ2-5	CASSPDGGGAQTQYF
TRBV5-1	TRBJ1-1	CASRRVTVNTEAFF
TRBV28	TRBJ1-3	CASSPPGGFSGNTIYF
TRBV18	TRBJ2-3	CASSPSGDGLIYTQYF
TRBV5-4	TRBJ2-7	CASSSKAGGTAYEQYF
TRBV5-1	TRBJ2-2	CASSTMTGAGELFF
TRBV5-1	TRBJ1-1	CASKAMGGQNTEAFF
TRBV14	TRBJ1-3	CASSLGLGNTIYF
TRBV5-4	TRBJ1-2	CASSLIGGNYGYTF
TRBV11-2	TRBJ2-7	CASSTQRGVAYEQYF